This is a list of T cell receptor beta chains from one sample in a study of Tregs in tolerant kidney transplant recipients. Data came from immunoSEQ multiplex PCR; TCRdb stores just in-frame clones and leaves some out. The data show over 60,000 clones, with approximately 98% seen just once and 0.56% held by the top ten. The sequences come from CD4+ T cells from blood, collected before the transplant. These TCRs come from a human donor who received a combined kidney and bone marrow transplant. Each CDR3 is given with its conserved first and last residue. The order of the fields is V gene, J gene, D gene, clone size, CDR3 DNA, CDR3 protein. D genes are given only for firm matches. Rows may omit the clone size; those that give it use once, few, many or a size class.

>TRBV28|TRBJ2-7|TRBD1|.
TGTGCCAGCAGTCTACTGACAGGGGGGTCCTACGAGCAGTACTTC
CASSLLTGGSYEQYF
>TRBV29-1|TRBJ1-1|.|.
TGCAGCGTTGGTGAGACTCCGGGGACTGAAGCTTTCTTT
CSVGETPGTEAFF
>TRBV18|TRBJ1-5|.|.
TGTGCCAGCTCACCACCGGGGCCGGGTCAGCCCCAGCATTTT
CASSPPGPGQPQHF
>TRBV11-3|TRBJ2-4|.|.
TGTGCCAGCAGGGGACTAGCCAAAAACATTCAGTACTTC
CASRGLAKNIQYF
>TRBV5-1|TRBJ2-2|.|.
TGCGCCAGCAGCTTGGCGGGGTCGGGTAACACCGGGGAGCTGTTTTTT
CASSLAGSGNTGELFF
>TRBV5-6|TRBJ2-1|.|.
TGTGCCAGCAGCTTGGGCTTAGGAGGGGTATCGTTCAATGAGCAGTTCTTC
CASSLGLGGVSFNEQFF
>TRBV11-2|TRBJ2-4|.|.
TGTGCCAGCAGCCTAAACCTAGCGAGTCAGTACTTC
CASSLNLASQYF
>TRBV7-8|TRBJ1-5|.|once
TGTGCCAGCAGCTTAACAGGACAGTCCCGCAATCAGCCCCAGCATTTT
CASSLTGQSRNQPQHF
>TRBV5-1|TRBJ2-5|TRBD1|.
TGCGCCAGCAGCCCGAACCCGACAGGGGGATTCCAAGAGACCCAGTACTTC
CASSPNPTGGFQETQYF
>TRBV2|TRBJ2-2|TRBD1|.
TGTGCCAGCAGTCCACAGGGGCGCGCCGGGGAGCTGTTTTTT
CASSPQGRAGELFF
>TRBV6-5|TRBJ1-3|.|.
TGTGCCAGCAGTTACTCGATGGCAGTTCCTGGAAACACCATATATTTT
CASSYSMAVPGNTIYF
>TRBV9|TRBJ2-1|.|.
TGTGCCAGCAGCGTAGACCCCTCGGAGGTCTCCTACAATGAGCAGTTCTTC
CASSVDPSEVSYNEQFF
>TRBV9|TRBJ2-6|.|.
TGTGCCAGCAGCGTAGGCAGCGGTTACTCTGGGGCCAACGTCCTGACTTTC
CASSVGSGYSGANVLTF
>TRBV11-3|TRBJ1-2|TRBD1|.
TGTGCCAGCAGCTCGCCAAACAGGGGAAACTATGGCTACACCTTC
CASSSPNRGNYGYTF
>TRBV6-1|TRBJ1-2|.|.
TGTGCCAGCAGCAACACTGGAGGGTACTATGGCTACACCTTC
CASSNTGGYYGYTF
>TRBV2|TRBJ1-1|TRBD1|.
TGTGCCGGGACCGGACAGGGGGACACTGAAGCTTTCTTT
CAGTGQGDTEAFF
>TRBV4-1|TRBJ2-7|TRBD2|.
TGCGCCAGCAGCCAAGGAATAGTTAGTCGAAGCGGGGGGAAACCCTACGAGCAGTACTTC
CASSQGIVSRSGGKPYEQYF
>TRBV6-6|TRBJ2-1|.|.
TGTGCCAGCAGTTACTCGAGGGGGATTGAACAGTTCTTC
CASSYSRGIEQFF
>TRBV20-1|TRBJ1-2|TRBD1|.
TGCAGTGCTTACAGGGGGGATGGCTACACCTTC
CSAYRGDGYTF
>TRBV10-3|TRBJ2-7|.|.
TGTGCCATCAGTGACTTATGGAGCAATGGGCAGTACTTC
CAISDLWSNGQYF
>TRBV10-1|TRBJ1-4|.|.
TGCGCCAGCATTGGGACACTTAAATGGGAAAAACTGTTTTTT
CASIGTLKWEKLFF
>TRBV28|TRBJ2-7|TRBD1|.
TGTGCCAGCAGTCCCGGACAGGGGGTTTCCTACGAGCAGTACTTC
CASSPGQGVSYEQYF
>TRBV7-9|TRBJ1-1|.|.
TGTGCCAGCAGCTTCCGGTTCGAAGGGGACACTGAAGCTTTCTTT
CASSFRFEGDTEAFF
>TRBV7-3|TRBJ2-1|TRBD2|.
TGTGCCAGCAGCTTTACAGCGGGGGGTAGCTCCTACAATGAGCAGTTCTTC
CASSFTAGGSSYNEQFF
>TRBV7-3|TRBJ2-2|.|.
TGTGCCAGCAGCTCCCCCGGGGGAAGGGCCGGGGAGCTGTTTTTT
CASSSPGGRAGELFF
>TRBV5-1|TRBJ2-2|TRBD1|.
TGCGCCAGCCACCAGGGGGACACCGGGGAGCTGTTTTTT
CASHQGDTGELFF
>TRBV19|TRBJ2-2|.|.
TGTGCCAGTAGTATAGGGCAGGGGGAGCTGTTTTTT
CASSIGQGELFF
>TRBV5-6|TRBJ1-1|.|.
TGTGCCAGCAGCTTGGGATGGAGCATGAACACTGAAGCTTTCTTT
CASSLGWSMNTEAFF
>TRBV7-2|TRBJ2-6|TRBD1|.
TGTGCCAGCAGCTTAGCGTGGGGACAGGGGAGCTCTGGGGCCAACGTCCTGACTTTC
CASSLAWGQGSSGANVLTF
>TRBV29-1|TRBJ1-4|TRBD1|.
TGCAGCGTCGGGACAGGGAAAGAAAAACTGTTTTTT
CSVGTGKEKLFF
>TRBV18|TRBJ2-1|.|.
TGTGCCAGCTCAGGGGGGTTGGACCCCTTCAATGAGCAGTTCTTC
CASSGGLDPFNEQFF
>TRBV28|TRBJ1-2|TRBD1|.
TGTGCCAGCAGTTTGACAAACAGGGGGGCTGGCTACACCTTC
CASSLTNRGAGYTF
>TRBV7-3|TRBJ2-5|.|few
TGTGCCAGCAGCTTAAATGGCGGGAAAGAGACCCAGTACTTC
CASSLNGGKETQYF
>TRBV2|TRBJ2-5|.|once
TGTGCCAGCGGGAGTTACCAAGAGACCCAGTACTTC
CASGSYQETQYF
>TRBV27|TRBJ1-1|.|.
TGTGCCAACACACCTCGGTACAGGGTATTAAGGATTGGAATGAACACTGAAGCTTTCTTT
CANTPRYRVLRIGMNTEAFF
>TRBV5-4|TRBJ2-5|TRBD2|once
TGTGCCAGCAGCTCGACGACTAGCAGGCGGGAGACCCAGTACTTC
CASSSTTSRRETQYF
>TRBV4-1|TRBJ2-5|TRBD1|.
TGCGCCAGCAGCCAAGGGACAGGGACGGAGACCCAGTACTTC
CASSQGTGTETQYF
>TRBV19|TRBJ2-3|TRBD2|.
TGTGCCAGTAGTATCAGCGGGGGGGAGAGAGATACGCAGTATTTT
CASSISGGERDTQYF
>TRBV4-3|TRBJ2-1|.|.
TGCGCCAGCAGCCGAGGAAGAAGCAATGAGCAGTTCTTC
CASSRGRSNEQFF
>TRBV6-1|TRBJ2-5|.|once
TGTGCCAGCATAAGTATCGGAGGGACCCAGTACTTC
CASISIGGTQYF
>TRBV5-6|TRBJ1-2|.|.
TGTGCCAGCTGCCCCAGGACACAGATCTATGGCTACACCTTC
CASCPRTQIYGYTF
>TRBV18|TRBJ2-6|.|.
TGTGCCAGCTCACCCCGGCCCGAGGGCATTGGGGCCAACGTCCTGACTTTC
CASSPRPEGIGANVLTF
>TRBV27|TRBJ2-1|.|.
TGTGCCAGCAGTTTTTCAGGCAATGAGCAGTTCTTC
CASSFSGNEQFF
>TRBV5-1|TRBJ2-1|TRBD2|.
TGCGCCAGCAGCTTGGATAGGCTAGCGGGATACAATGAGCAGTTCTTC
CASSLDRLAGYNEQFF
>TRBV7-2|TRBJ2-1|.|.
TGTGCCAGCAGCCCACAGCAGCTCTCCTACAATGAGCAGTTCTTC
CASSPQQLSYNEQFF
>TRBV19|TRBJ1-2|.|.
TGTGCCAGTAGACTACTTGGAGCTAACTATGGCTACACCTTC
CASRLLGANYGYTF
>TRBV4-1|TRBJ2-7|TRBD1|.
TGCGCCAGCAGCCAAGCGGACAGGGACCACGAGCAGTACTTC
CASSQADRDHEQYF
>TRBV29-1|TRBJ2-5|TRBD2|.
TGCAGCGTTGTGGGACTAGCGGGGTACCAAGAGACCCAGTACTTC
CSVVGLAGYQETQYF